This record concerns one TCR beta chain sequence. A few counts support this clonotype. Its specific antigen is unknown. No much larger clonotype is one base removed from it; base qualities were not supplied. This specimen belongs to a study of T cell repertoires in cytomegalovirus infection (dated by TCRdb to the late 2010s). Background on the whole study: Peptide stimulations targeted recently identified HLA-C-restricted CMV epitopes, whose presentation resists viral immunomodulation, together with well-studied HLA-B-restricted epitopes. The HLA type of each donor mattered for the analysis, because public TCR beta signatures pointed to carriage of CMV infection along with the matching HLA type.

Explained via the paper, the treatment or condition label denotes: in vitro stimulation with specific CMV peptide epitopes to enrich CMV-specific T cells. Findings and caveats that apply to the study as a whole: The ex vivo response was dominated by HLA-C-restricted CMV-specific TCR beta clonotypes, which also provided the single most frequent clonotype in two of eight donors. Cumulative frequency of public TCR beta family members discriminated carriers of CMV infection plus the relevant HLA type in this cohort and an independent roughly 320-donor cohort.

Instrument on record: Illumina HiSeq 1500. TCRdb reran the public reads through fastp at Q25 and MiXCR, keeping productive beta chains. Here each entry gathers all rows of one CDR3 protein and keeps the most common genes and DNA. The sample table holds about 770,000 distinct CDR3 sequences, of which approximately 32% were seen once. Under 15% of the sample goes to the ten largest clones. The germline ends are 18 bases apart after V is trimmed by 6 bases and J by 3 bases. Spanning cysteine to phenylalanine, the CDR3 consists of 15 amino acids. The read is trimmed to its CDR3 DNA, 45 bases read in frame from base 1. The CDR1 and CDR2 encoded by the germline V gene (reference sequence) are SEHNR and FQNEAQ.

Specimen: cultured CD8+ T cells from PBMCs, collected from culture after CMV antigen stimulation. The sequence came from a human donor in good health (CMV status not recorded). Some clones in this sample may be carry-over from other donors' samples. The rearrangement joined TRBV7-9 to TRBJ2-7; TRBD1 could be the D gene, as 5 bases match. The nucleotide sequence is given as TGTGCCAGCAGTAAAAGGGGAAACTCGTTCTACGAGCAGTACTTC. Its amino acids are CASSKRGNSFYEQYF.